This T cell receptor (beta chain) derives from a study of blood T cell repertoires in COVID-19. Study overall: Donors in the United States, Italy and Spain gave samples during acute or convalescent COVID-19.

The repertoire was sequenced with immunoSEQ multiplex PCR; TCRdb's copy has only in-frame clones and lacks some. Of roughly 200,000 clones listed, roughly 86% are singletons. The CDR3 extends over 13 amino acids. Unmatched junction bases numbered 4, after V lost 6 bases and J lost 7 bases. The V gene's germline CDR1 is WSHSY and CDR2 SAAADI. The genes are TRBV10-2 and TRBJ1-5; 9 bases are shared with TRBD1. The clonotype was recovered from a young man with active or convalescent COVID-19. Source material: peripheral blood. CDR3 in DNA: TGCGCCAGCAGCCAAACAGGGGGCCAGCCCCAGCATTTT. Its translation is CASSQTGGQPQHF.